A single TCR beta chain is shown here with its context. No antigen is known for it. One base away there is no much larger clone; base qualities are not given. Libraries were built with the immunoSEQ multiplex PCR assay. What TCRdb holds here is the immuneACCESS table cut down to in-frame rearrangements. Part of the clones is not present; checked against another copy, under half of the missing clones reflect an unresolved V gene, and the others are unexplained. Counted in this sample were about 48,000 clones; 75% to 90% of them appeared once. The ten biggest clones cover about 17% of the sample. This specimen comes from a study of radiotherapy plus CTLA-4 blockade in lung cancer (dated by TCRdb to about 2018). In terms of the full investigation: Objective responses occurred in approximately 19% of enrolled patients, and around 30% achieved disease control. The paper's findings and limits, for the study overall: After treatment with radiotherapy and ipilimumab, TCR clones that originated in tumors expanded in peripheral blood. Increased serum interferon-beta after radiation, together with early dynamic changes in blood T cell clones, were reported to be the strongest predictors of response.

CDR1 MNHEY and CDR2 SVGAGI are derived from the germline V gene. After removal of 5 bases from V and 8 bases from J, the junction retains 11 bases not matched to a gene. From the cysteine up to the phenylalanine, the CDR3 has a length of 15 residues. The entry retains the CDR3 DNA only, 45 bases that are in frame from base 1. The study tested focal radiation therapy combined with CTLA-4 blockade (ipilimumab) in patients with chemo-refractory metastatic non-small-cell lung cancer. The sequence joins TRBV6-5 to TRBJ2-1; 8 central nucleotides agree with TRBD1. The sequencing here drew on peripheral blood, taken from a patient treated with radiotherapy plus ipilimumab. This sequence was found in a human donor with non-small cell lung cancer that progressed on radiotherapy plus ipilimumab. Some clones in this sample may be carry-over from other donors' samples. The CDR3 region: CASSRLQGVKDEQFF. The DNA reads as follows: TGTGCCAGCAGTAGATTACAGGGGGTGAAGGATGAGCAGTTCTTC.